This entry describes one TCR beta chain. The antigen remains unidentified. The CDR3 spans 13 residues. Germline V lookup: CDR1 SGHNT, CDR2 YYREEE (reference sequence). With 3 bases removed from V and 2 bases from J, the gap between germline ends came to 7 bases. These data come from a study of beta chain features in type 1 diabetes. Each of the sorted populations had a purity greater than 95%. The sequenced template was cDNA made from the entire isolated RNA. The table came from immunoSEQ multiplex PCR; TCRdb's copy has only in-frame clones and leaves some out. The table lists about 180,000 clones, approximately 7.9% of them singletons. Study-level findings and limits: For patients, the naive, central memory and Treg TCRB repertoires appeared more alike than for healthy donors. A pattern of fewer insertions and more deletions at VDJ junctions was seen in type 1 diabetes patients. PCR might show a preference for shorter templates, equally across patients and controls. TCRB CDR3 length was moderately but significantly reduced in all four CD4+ subsets of Type 1 diabetes patients.

This clonotype was sampled from a man aged 18 to 29 with type 1 diabetes. Sequenced sample: central memory CD4+ T cells from blood. This chain links TRBV5-4 with TRBJ2-3; tentative D call: TRBD1 (6 bases). In DNA form, the CDR3 reads TGTGCCAGCAGCTGGACAGCCACAGATACGCAGTATTTT. This codes for CASSWTATDTQYF.